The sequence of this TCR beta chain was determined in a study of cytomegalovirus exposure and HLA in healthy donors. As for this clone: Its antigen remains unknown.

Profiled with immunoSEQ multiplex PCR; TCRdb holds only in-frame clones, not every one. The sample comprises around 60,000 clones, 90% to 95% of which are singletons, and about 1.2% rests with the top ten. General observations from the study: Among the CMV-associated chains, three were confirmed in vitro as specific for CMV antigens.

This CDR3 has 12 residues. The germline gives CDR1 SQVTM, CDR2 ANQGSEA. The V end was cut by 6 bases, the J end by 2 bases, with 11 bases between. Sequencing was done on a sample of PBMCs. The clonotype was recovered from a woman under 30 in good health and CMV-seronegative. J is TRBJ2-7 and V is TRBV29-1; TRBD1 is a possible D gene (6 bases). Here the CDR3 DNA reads TGCAGCGTCCATTCAGGGGCCTACGAGCAGTACTTC. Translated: CSVHSGAYEQYF.